Below are 9 T cell receptor beta chains sequenced from a single sample in a study of blood T cell repertoires in COVID-19. Profiling relied on immunoSEQ multiplex PCR, and the TCRdb table lists in-frame clones only, not all of them. This table holds roughly 90,000 clones, about 85% found once. Sequences were obtained from peripheral blood. These receptors were collected from an elderly woman with COVID-19, enrolled during active disease.

The chain couples TRBV7-8 to TRBJ2-5, with TRBD2 matching over 11 bases. Germline assignment: CDR1 SGHVS and CDR2 FQNEAQ. Unmatched junction bases numbered 7, after V lost 1 base and J lost 0 bases. The CDR3 length is 18 residues. CDR3 DNA: TGTGCCAGCAGCTTAGGGGCTAGCGGGGGGCCGTACCAAGAGACCCAGTACTTC. Residues: CASSLGASGGPYQETQYF.

The genes are TRBV5-1 and TRBJ2-7, with D possibly TRBD1 on 5 matching bases. V was trimmed by 4 bases and J by 2 bases, leaving 13 bases between them. Germline CDR1 is SGHRS and CDR2 is YFSETQ. The CDR3 is 14 residues long. The CDR3 reads CASSTTAPTYEQYF. The DNA for the CDR3 is TGCGCCAGCAGCACGACAGCGCCGACCTACGAGCAGTACTTC.

This clone has only a few counts. V and J are TRBV4-2 and TRBJ2-7; D not resolved. V was trimmed by 0 bases and J by 1 base, leaving 7 bases between them. Germline assignment: CDR1 LGHNA and CDR2 YNFKEQ. The CDR3 loop spans 14 amino acids. CDR3 sequence reads: CASSQDLLSYEQYF. The CDR3 DNA follows: TGTGCCAGCAGCCAAGACCTCCTATCCTACGAGCAGTACTTC.

The rearrangement links TRBV29-1 to TRBJ2-1; 8 bases line up with TRBD2. The CDR3 is 14 amino acids. Germline V gene data show CDR1 as SQVTM and CDR2 as ANQGSEA. CDR3 region: CRPLWREDKGEQFF. In nucleotides, the CDR3 is TGCAGGCCCCTCTGGCGGGAGGATAAGGGTGAGCAGTTCTTC.

The chain employs TRBV7-9 and TRBJ1-5; 9 nucleotides agree with TRBD1. The CDR3 covers 16 residues. The junction had 7 bases not matched to a gene; V was cut back by 5 bases and J by 2 bases. Germline V gives CDR1 SEHNR, CDR2 FQNEAQ (reference sequence). CDR3 protein: CASSRQGGGGNQPQHF. DNA for the CDR3: TGTGCCAGCAGCCGACAGGGGGGCGGTGGCAATCAGCCCCAGCATTTT.

The chain employs TRBV30 and TRBJ2-5, with 9 positions matching TRBD2. Trimming took 2 bases from V and 1 from J; bases not matched to a gene: 8. Per the germline V gene, CDR1 is GTSNPN and CDR2 is SVGIG (reference sequence). This CDR3 spans 16 amino acids. CDR3 residues: CAWSSLAGLIQETQYF. Here the CDR3 DNA reads TGTGCCTGGAGTAGCCTAGCGGGGCTTATCCAAGAGACCCAGTACTTC.

This clone was detected a few times. Other DNA sequences in the sample encode the same CDR3. This chain links TRBV18 with TRBJ2-5, with TRBD1 matching over 7 bases. In germline, CDR1 is KGHSH, CDR2 LQKENI. After removal of 1 base from V and 3 bases from J, the junction contained 2 bases not matched to a gene. CDR3 length equals 14 residues. CDR3 DNA sequence: TGTGCCAGCTCACCACGCACAGGGGAAGAGACCCAGTACTTC. It translates to CASSPRTGEETQYF.

This chain joins TRBV19 and TRBJ2-2, with TRBD1 matching 7 bases. This CDR3 spans 22 amino acids. V was clipped by 8 bases and J by 0 bases; unmatched bases: 27. Germline lookup yields CDR1 LNHDA and CDR2 SQIVND (reference sequence). The chain's CDR3 is CASVARFRSNRQGTPNTGELFF. The CDR3 region has the DNA TGTGCCAGTGTCGCTCGGTTCCGTTCCAACCGACAGGGTACCCCGAACACCGGGGAGCTGTTTTTT.

The chain recombines TRBV7-6 with TRBJ2-2; TRBD1 matches at 9 bases. Germline trimming cut 1 base from V and 5 bases from J; bases unmatched to any gene: 8. Germline CDR1 reads SGHVS; CDR2 reads FNYEAQ. The CDR3 extends over 17 amino acids. The CDR3 sequence is CASSLVPGTGRTGELFF. The CDR3 nucleotides are TGTGCCAGCAGCTTAGTCCCCGGGACAGGGAGGACCGGGGAGCTGTTTTTT.